This TCR beta chain was observed in a study of blood T cell repertoires in COVID-19. Some clones are missing from TCRdb's copy, which holds only in-frame ones; the method was immunoSEQ multiplex PCR. The sample carries about 180,000 clones, around 83% recorded once. Germline values: CDR1 MDHEN, CDR2 SYDVKM. V was cut by 7 bases and J by 12 bases, with 22 bases left in between. The CDR3 consists of 14 residues. There are many counts of this clone. The receptor comes from a woman in her 70s with COVID-19, enrolled during active disease. The specimen was peripheral blood. The chain joins TRBV28 to TRBJ2-1, with a possible D match to TRBD2 (6 bases). CDR3 DNA sequence: TGTGCCAGCAACCTGGTAGGGACTCCCCAAGTGCAGTTCTTC. Amino acids: CASNLVGTPQVQFF.